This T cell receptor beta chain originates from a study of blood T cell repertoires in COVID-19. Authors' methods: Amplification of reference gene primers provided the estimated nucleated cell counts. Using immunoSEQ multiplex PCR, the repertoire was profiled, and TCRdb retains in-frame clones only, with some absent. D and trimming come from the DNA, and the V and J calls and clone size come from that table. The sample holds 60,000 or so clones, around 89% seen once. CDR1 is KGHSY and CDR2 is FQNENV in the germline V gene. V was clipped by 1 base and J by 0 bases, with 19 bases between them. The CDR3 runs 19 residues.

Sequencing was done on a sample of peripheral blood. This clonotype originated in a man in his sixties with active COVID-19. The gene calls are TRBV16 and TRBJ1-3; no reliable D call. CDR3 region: CASSQLRRAPRTSGNTIYF. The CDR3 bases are TGTGCCAGCAGCCAATTAAGGCGGGCGCCGCGGACCTCTGGAAACACCATATATTTT.